A single sample is the source of the 26 T cell receptor beta chains below, sequenced in a study of long-term antiretroviral therapy in people with HIV. Survey level was the resolution at which the v3.0 immunoSEQ assay ran. Sequencing used immunoSEQ multiplex PCR; TCRdb keeps in-frame clones, though not all of them. The sample has some 7,800 clones, over 70% seen once. The source was unsorted PBMCs, collected 2.5 to 2.7 years before starting antiretroviral therapy. The receptors here all came from a man between 40 and 49 years old with HIV.

The chain joins TRBV28 to TRBJ2-7; 7 nucleotides agree with TRBD2. The CDR3 is 13 amino acids. The V gene end was trimmed by 6 bases and the J gene end by 1 base; junction bases not matched to a gene: 3. Germline CDR1 is MDHEN and CDR2 is SYDVKM. CDR3 in DNA: TGTGCCAGCAGGCAGGGAGGGTCCTACGAGCAGTACTTC. Protein sequence: CASRQGGSYEQYF.

DNA for the CDR3: TGTGCCAGCAGCTTAGCGCCAGACACCGGGGAGCTGTTTTTT. Translated: CASSLAPDTGELFF. The V gene is TRBV7-7, the J gene TRBJ2-2; the D is unclear. The germline gives CDR1 SSHAT, CDR2 FNYEAQ (reference sequence). V lost 0 bases and J lost 3, with 5 bases in between. The CDR3 length is 14 residues. The complete variable domain, with remaining parts taken from reference TRBV7-7 and TRBJ2-2, reads GAGVSQSPRYKVTKRGQDVTLRCDPISSHATLYWYQQALGQGPEFLTYFNYEAQPDKSGLPSDRFSAERPEGSISTLTIQRTEQRDSAMYRCASSLAPDTGELFFGEGSRLTVL.

The CDR3: CASSDPTHGYTF. CDR3 coding DNA: TGTGCCAGTAGTGACCCTACCCATGGCTACACCTTC. The V and J genes are TRBV19 and TRBJ1-2; D call uncertain. Germline assignment: CDR1 LNHDA and CDR2 SQIVND (reference sequence). CDR3 length: 12 residues. The germline V and J ends were trimmed by 5 bases and 6 bases, with 10 bases remaining between them.

The chain combines TRBV6-5 with TRBJ2-7, with TRBD1 as a possible D gene (6 bases). The CDR3 consists of 14 residues. CDR1 is MNHEY, CDR2 SVGAGI, per germline. The V and J ends lost 0 bases and 2 bases respectively, with 8 bases between them. The CDR3 DNA is TGTGCCAGCAGTTACTCTAGGACAGCCTACGAGCAGTACTTC. Its translation is CASSYSRTAYEQYF.

The chain uses TRBV28 and TRBJ2-7; weak D call: TRBD2 (6 bases). CDR1 and CDR2 from the germline V gene are MDHEN and SYDVKM. Trimming shortened V by 4 bases and J by 4 bases, and 29 bases separated the two germline ends. This CDR3 region has 19 residues. DNA of the CDR3: TGTGCCAGCAGTTCTCGCTGGTATGTCGGTACAGGAGGGTTTTACGAGCAGTACTTC. This gives the protein CASSSRWYVGTGGFYEQYF.

This clone was detected only once. V usage is TRBV6-1 and J usage is TRBJ1-1; no definite D call. Trimming left V 2 bases short and J 4 bases short, with 8 bases between. Germline CDR1 and CDR2: MNHNS and SASEGT. This CDR3 has 13 amino acids. The CDR3 reads CASSETSSTEAFF. The DNA of the CDR3 is TGTGCCAGCAGTGAAACGTCGTCCACTGAAGCTTTCTTT.

This clone was counted once. This chain joins TRBV7-2 and TRBJ2-7, with TRBD1 matching over 8 bases. The CDR3 runs to 12 residues. The V and J ends lost 4 bases and 4 bases, in that order; junction bases with no gene match: 0. CDR1 SGHTA and CDR2 FQGNSA come from the germline V gene. CDR3 loop: CASSYRGYEQYF. CDR3 DNA: TGTGCCAGCAGCTACAGGGGGTACGAGCAGTACTTC.

The chain couples TRBV18 to TRBJ1-2, with TRBD1 matching over 11 bases. The CDR3 is 13 amino acids. The trim removed 3 bases at V and 6 bases at J, leaving 0 bases unmatched. Germline CDR1 reads KGHSH; CDR2 reads LQKENI. CDR3 coding DNA: TGTGCCAGCTCACCGGGACAGGGGGATGGCTACACCTTC. It yields the protein CASSPGQGDGYTF.

The chain combines TRBV9 with TRBJ1-6, with 8 positions matching TRBD1. CDR1 is SGDLS and CDR2 is YYNGEE in the germline V gene. J was trimmed by 10 bases and V by 3 bases; bases with no gene match: 9. The CDR3 spans 15 residues. The CDR3 spells CASSEFGQGFSPLHF. CDR3 nucleotide sequence: TGTGCCAGCAGCGAGTTTGGACAGGGATTCTCACCCCTCCACTTT.

The rearrangement links TRBV7-2 to TRBJ2-2, with TRBD1 matching over 7 bases. V was pared by 1 base and J by 4 bases, with 6 bases of the junction left unmatched. The CDR3 is 16 amino acids. CDR1 and CDR2 (germline): SGHTA, FQGNSA. CDR3 protein: CASSLVKGARTGELFF. The CDR3 bases are TGTGCCAGCAGCTTAGTAAAGGGGGCGCGCACCGGGGAGCTGTTTTTT. Filled out from reference TRBV7-2 and TRBJ2-2, the complete variable domain reads GAGVSQSPSNKVTEKGKDVELRCDPISGHTALYWYRQSLGQGLEFLIYFQGNSAPDKSGLPSDRFSAERTGGSVSTLTIQRTQQEDSAVYLCASSLVKGARTGELFFGEGSRLTVL.

V and J are TRBV19 and TRBJ2-3; D may match TRBD1 or TRBD2 (5 bases each). Germline V CDR1 and CDR2: LNHDA, SQIVND (reference sequence). V was trimmed by 7 bases and J by 0 bases, leaving 14 bases between them. The CDR3 is 15 amino acids. The CDR3 DNA is TGTGCCAGTATGACCGGGGCTACTAGCACAGATACGCAGTATTTT. It is translated as CASMTGATSTDTQYF.

The chain carries TRBV5-1 and TRBJ1-6; 10 nucleotides agree with TRBD1. V shed 0 bases and J 7 bases; nucleotides not matched to a gene: 4. This CDR3 comprises 16 residues. The V gene's germline CDR1 is SGHRS and CDR2 YFSETQ. CDR3 sequence (DNA): TGCGCCAGCAGCTTGGAGGGACAGGGGACCAATTCACCCCTCCACTTT. Amino acids: CASSLEGQGTNSPLHF.

The chain recombines TRBV5-1 with TRBJ2-4, with D perhaps TRBD1 (8 bases). The CDR3 totals 16 residues. Deletions cut 2 bases from V and 2 bases from J, with 14 bases between. Germline V gene sequence: CDR1 SGHRS, CDR2 YFSETQ. CDR3 nucleotide sequence: TGCGCCAGCAGCTTCAACAGGGGGGGCCCCAAAAACATTCAGTACTTC. Residues: CASSFNRGGPKNIQYF.

The rearrangement joins TRBV29-1 to TRBJ2-2, with TRBD2 matching 12 bases. Germline V gives CDR1 SQVTM, CDR2 ANQGSEA. Germline trimming cut 6 bases from V and 6 bases from J; bases unmatched to any gene: 5. This CDR3 has 14 residues. The CDR3 spells CSVRTSGEAGELFF. The CDR3 DNA reads TGCAGCGTAAGGACTAGCGGGGAGGCCGGGGAGCTGTTTTTT.

CDR3 region: CASSPGTGLGGYTF. CDR3 in DNA: TGTGCCAGCAGCCCCGGGACAGGATTAGGTGGCTACACCTTC. The chain links TRBV13 to TRBJ1-2; 8 nucleotides agree with TRBD1. After removal of 5 bases from V and 7 bases from J, the junction contained 9 bases not matched to a gene. This CDR3 has 14 amino acids. Per germline, CDR1 PRHDT and CDR2 FYEKMQ (reference sequence).

The V gene is TRBV11-2, the J gene TRBJ2-7; 7 positions agree with TRBD1. V was pared by 4 bases and J by 3 bases, with 9 bases of the junction left unmatched. Germline lookup yields CDR1 SGHAT and CDR2 FQNNGV. The CDR3 spans 15 residues. The CDR3 nucleotides are TGTGCCAGCAGCTCTTCGGGACAGTTCCTCTACGAGCAGTACTTC. Residues: CASSSSGQFLYEQYF.

CDR3 in amino acids: CAWSVGGTGTGGTRIAFF. Here the CDR3 DNA reads TGTGCCTGGAGTGTTGGGGGTACCGGGACGGGGGGAACGCGAATCGCTTTCTTT. The V gene is TRBV30, the J gene TRBJ1-1; D possibly corresponds to TRBD1 (5 bases). V gave up 0 bases and J gave up 11 bases, with 31 bases separating them. Germline CDR1 reads GTSNPN; CDR2 reads SVGIG (reference sequence). The CDR3 loop spans 18 amino acids.

The chain joins TRBV5-1 to TRBJ2-2; D perhaps matches TRBD1 (6 bases). V dropped 0 bases and J dropped 6 bases, with 9 bases sitting between them. The CDR3 consists of 14 residues. Germline CDR1 and CDR2: SGHRS and YFSETQ. The CDR3 loop is CASSLAQGPGELFF. The CDR3 coding sequence is TGCGCCAGCAGCTTGGCACAGGGCCCCGGGGAGCTGTTTTTT.

The chain links TRBV5-8 to TRBJ2-3; no definite D call. V was clipped by 1 base and J by 3 bases, with 6 bases between them. CDR3 length equals 13 residues. Germline values: CDR1 SGHTS, CDR2 YDEGEE. The CDR3 sequence is CASSLRSTDTQYF. Here the CDR3 DNA reads TGTGCCAGCAGCTTGCGGTCGACAGATACGCAGTATTTT.

The rearrangement links TRBV5-5 to TRBJ1-5; weak D call: TRBD1 (6 bases). The V and J ends lost 0 bases and 3 bases respectively, with 10 bases between them. Looked up from germline, CDR1 is SGHKS and CDR2 is YYEKEE (reference sequence). CDR3 length: 15 amino acids. The CDR3 DNA reads TGTGCCAGCAGCTTGGCACAGGGCACCAATCAGCCCCAGCATTTT. This translates into CASSLAQGTNQPQHF.

This sequence joins TRBV5-1 and TRBJ1-1; D unclear. This CDR3 is built from 14 residues. The V gene's germline CDR1 is SGHRS and CDR2 YFSETQ. V lost 0 bases, J lost 1 base, and 7 bases lay in between. CDR3: CASSLATANTEAFF. The CDR3 DNA reads TGCGCCAGCAGCTTGGCCACAGCGAACACTGAAGCTTTCTTT. The entire variable domain, with the rest obtained from reference TRBV5-1 and TRBJ1-1, is as follows: KAGVTQTPRYLIKTRGQQVTLSCSPISGHRSVSWYQQTPGQGLQFLFEYFSETQRNKGNFPGRFSGRQFSNSRSEMNVSTLELGDSALYLCASSLATANTEAFFGQGTRLTVV.

In this sample, this clone turned up a few times. The chain couples TRBV2 to TRBJ1-4; D possibly corresponds to TRBD1 (5 bases). CDR1 SNHLY and CDR2 FYNNEI come from the germline V gene. This CDR3 has 14 amino acids. Trimming cost V 4 bases and J 3 bases, with 9 bases left between them. The CDR3 bases are TGTGCCAGCAGTGGAGGGGCGTCTAATGAAAAACTGTTTTTT. It encodes CASSGGASNEKLFF.

By frequency in the sample, this clone is medium-sized. The chain carries TRBV4-1 and TRBJ2-7; 7 bases agree with TRBD1. V trimming: 3 bases; J trimming: 4 bases; junction bases outside the gene matches: 6. Per the germline V gene, CDR1 is MGHRA and CDR2 is YSYEKL. The CDR3 runs 14 residues. The CDR3 nucleotides are TGCGCCAGCAGCCATAGACAGGGTGGGTACGAGCAGTACTTC. Amino acids: CASSHRQGGYEQYF.

The chain couples TRBV5-1 to TRBJ2-7, with D possibly TRBD1 on 6 matching bases. Per the germline V gene, CDR1 is SGHRS and CDR2 is YFSETQ. V lost 0 bases and J lost 3, with 13 bases in between. This CDR3 is built from 15 residues. CDR3 sequence reads: CASSLAVGQSYEQYF. The CDR3 nucleotides are TGCGCCAGCAGCTTGGCCGTAGGACAGAGCTACGAGCAGTACTTC.

The rearrangement joins TRBV29-1 to TRBJ2-7, with TRBD2 as a possible D gene (5 bases). The CDR3 covers 13 residues. Germline CDR1 is SQVTM and CDR2 is ANQGSEA. V lost 7 bases to trimming and J lost 0 bases, with 13 bases between them. The DNA for the CDR3 is TGCAGCGCCCGAAGGGAGAGCTCCTACGAGCAGTACTTC. Translating gives CSARRESSYEQYF.

The chain employs TRBV5-4 and TRBJ1-6; D uncertain. Deletions cut 2 bases from V and 0 bases from J, with 6 bases between. The CDR3 totals 15 residues. Germline V gene data show CDR1 as SGHNT and CDR2 as YYREEE (reference sequence). CDR3 region: CASSFDSSYNSPLHF. CDR3 coding DNA: TGTGCCAGCAGCTTCGATAGCTCCTATAATTCACCCCTCCACTTT.